The sample holds many counts of the clone carrying this TCR beta chain. As yet, its antigen is unknown. Documented time point: longitudinal time-point 1 (baseline). These data come from a study of neurological immune-mediated disorders. V lost 1 base and J lost 0, with 8 bases in between. Germline CDR1 and CDR2: SEHNR and FQNEAQ (reference sequence). This CDR3 spans 15 amino acids. The study, taken as a whole, reports: Multiple sclerosis, the disease with the least TCR clonal expansion, fell below healthy controls, whereas HTLV-1-associated myelopathy showed the most.

TCRdb re-analysed the 5' RACE reads in MiXCR, keeping a single row per CDR3 protein. This table holds about 71,000 distinct CDR3 sequences, roughly an eighth found once. What was sequenced was PBMCs. This rearrangement joins TRBV7-9 to TRBJ2-3; no reliable D call. The receptor was derived from a female donor with HTLV-1-associated myelopathy (HAM/TSP). The CDR3 loop reads CASSLDSTSTDTQYF. As DNA, the CDR3 is TGTGCCAGCAGCTTAGACAGTACTAGCACAGATACGCAGTATTTT.